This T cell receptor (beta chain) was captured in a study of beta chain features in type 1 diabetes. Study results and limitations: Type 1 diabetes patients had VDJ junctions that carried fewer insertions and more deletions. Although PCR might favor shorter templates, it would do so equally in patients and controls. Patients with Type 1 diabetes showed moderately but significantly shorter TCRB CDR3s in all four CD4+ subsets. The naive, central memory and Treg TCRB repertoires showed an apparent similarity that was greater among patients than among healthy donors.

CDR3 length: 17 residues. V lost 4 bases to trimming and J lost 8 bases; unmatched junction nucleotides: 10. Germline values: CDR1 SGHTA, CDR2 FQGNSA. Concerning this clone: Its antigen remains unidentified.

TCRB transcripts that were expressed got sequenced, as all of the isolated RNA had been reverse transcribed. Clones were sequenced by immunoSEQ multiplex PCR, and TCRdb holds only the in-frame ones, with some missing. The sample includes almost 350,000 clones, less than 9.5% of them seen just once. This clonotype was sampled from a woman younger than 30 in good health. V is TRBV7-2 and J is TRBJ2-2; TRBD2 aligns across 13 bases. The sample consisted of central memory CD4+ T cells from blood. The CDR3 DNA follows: TGTGCCAGCAGCTCGTGGGCAGGACTAGCGGGAGAGGGGGAGCTGTTTTTT. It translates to CASSSWAGLAGEGELFF.